The clone carrying this TCR beta chain showed up just a few times. These data originate in a study of T-cell memory formation after mild COVID-19. Trimming left V 5 bases short and J 6 bases short, with 16 bases between. Germline values: CDR1 LNHDA, CDR2 SQIVND (reference sequence). The CDR3 runs 14 residues. TCRdb recomputed calls from the 5' RACE reads with MiXCR, one row per CDR3 protein. The sample shows 360,000 or so distinct CDR3 sequences, around 27% of them seen only once. The source is an adult woman who had mild COVID-19 (a few samples of this study predate the infection). Cell type and time point are not known. Sequenced sample: PBMCs or a T cell subset sorted from them (not recorded which). The chain joins TRBV19 to TRBJ2-5; tentatively, D is TRBD1 or TRBD2 (5 bases each). The CDR3 loop is CASSRPGTQKTQYF. CDR3 sequence (DNA): TGTGCCAGTAGTCGACCAGGGACCCAGAAGACCCAGTACTTC. The variable domain in full, with the rest retrieved from reference TRBV19 and TRBJ2-5, is DGGITQSPKYLFRKEGQNVTLSCEQNLNHDAMYWYRQDPGQGLRLIYYSQIVNDFQKGDIAEGYSVSREKKESFPLTVTSAQKNPTAFYLCASSRPGTQKTQYFGPGTRLLVL.